This TCR beta chain stems from a study of cytomegalovirus exposure and HLA in healthy donors. The germline V gene has CDR1 SGHRS and CDR2 YFSETQ. V lost 0 bases to trimming and J lost 1 base, with 13 bases between them. The CDR3 loop spans 16 amino acids. Points from the study as a whole: A few chains linked to CMV were shown in vitro to be specific for CMV antigens. DRB1 had the most TCR associations and HLA-C the fewest, a later analysis found, with rates varying by HLA locus.

It was with 60 Vbeta and 13 Jbeta primers that the PCR ran. Profiled with immunoSEQ multiplex PCR; TCRdb holds only in-frame clones, not every one. The table records about 160,000 clones, about 82% of them present only once. In the case of this clone: Its antigen is not known.

Each donor was healthy, and each was a bone marrow donor. This sequence joins TRBV5-1 and TRBJ1-1; D unresolved. The clonotype comes from a woman aged 18-35 years in good health and CMV-seronegative. What was sequenced was PBMCs. For the CDR3, the DNA is TGCGCCAGCAGCTTGGGCCCCGGGGAAGGGAACACTGAAGCTTTCTTT. Its protein product is CASSLGPGEGNTEAFF.